A single sample is the source of the 15 T cell receptor beta chains below, sequenced in a study of response to subunit inactivated influenza vaccine. TCRdb re-called the RT-PCR reads through MiXCR, storing one row per CDR3 protein. The sample includes about 580,000 distinct CDR3 sequences, about 15% of them seen just once. This specimen was PBMCs from blood, taken about 13 days after vaccination. The source is a man in his fifties or sixties who received an inactivated influenza vaccine.

This clonotype was seen at least ten times. V usage is TRBV11-2 and J usage is TRBJ2-1, with 8 bases fitting TRBD2. Germline values: CDR1 SGHAT, CDR2 FQNNGV. J gave up 9 bases and V 7 bases, and 14 bases lay outside the gene matches. CDR3 length equals 15 residues. CDR3 sequence: CASTRASGGAGEQFF. The CDR3 region has the DNA TGTGCCAGCACCCGTGCGTCGGGGGGGGCCGGTGAGCAGTTCTTC.

Many counts were recorded for this clonotype. CDR3 region: CASSLMGSNQPQHF. DNA for the CDR3: TGTGCCAGCAGTTTAATGGGGAGCAATCAGCCCCAGCATTTT. The chain combines TRBV7-2 with TRBJ1-5; D call uncertain. This CDR3 is built from 14 residues. CDR1 and CDR2 from the germline V gene are SGHTA and FQGNSA. V lost 6 bases to trimming and J lost 1 base, with 10 bases between them.

This chain joins TRBV20-1 and TRBJ1-2, with D possibly TRBD1 on 6 matching bases. Trimming pared 6 bases from V and 8 bases from J, leaving 22 bases between. The CDR3 extends over 14 amino acids. Germline V CDR1 and CDR2: DFQATT, SNEGSKA (reference sequence). As DNA, the CDR3 is TGCAGTGCCCAAGGGAGGGGGGGGACGATCGGCTACACCTTC. Translating gives CSAQGRGGTIGYTF.

This clonotype has just a few counts. The DNA for the CDR3 is TGTGCCAGCAGCTTAGTTACGGGGGGCCGTGGGACCCAGTACTTC. Translating gives CASSLVTGGRGTQYF. The chain is built from TRBV7-2 and TRBJ2-5; a weak D match, TRBD2 (7 bases). The CDR3 runs 15 residues. Germline assignment: CDR1 SGHTA and CDR2 FQGNSA. The germline V and J ends were trimmed by 1 base and 7 bases, with 16 bases remaining between them.

This clonotype was detected a few times. The rearrangement uses TRBV7-2 and TRBJ2-3; 7 nucleotides agree with TRBD2. Trimming at V came to 4 bases and at J to 0 bases, leaving 4 bases not matched to a gene. CDR1 is SGHTA and CDR2 is FQGNSA in the germline V gene. CDR3 size: 15 residues. The CDR3 bases are TGTGCCAGCAGCTCGGGACTACTTAGCACAGATACGCAGTATTTT. Protein: CASSSGLLSTDTQYF.

This sequence joins TRBV6-1 and TRBJ2-7; TRBD1 aligns across 7 bases. Per the germline V gene, CDR1 is MNHNS and CDR2 is SASEGT. V lost 4 bases and J lost 2; bases outside the gene matches: 8. The CDR3 extends over 15 amino acids. CDR3: CASSGWDSTTYEQYF. Here the CDR3 DNA reads TGTGCCAGCAGTGGATGGGACAGTACCACCTACGAGCAGTACTTC.

The chain has TRBV20-1 and TRBJ1-3, with TRBD1 matching over 7 bases. The CDR3 is 13 residues long. Germline lookup yields CDR1 DFQATT and CDR2 SNEGSKA (reference sequence). J gave up 9 bases and V 5 bases, and 10 bases lay outside the gene matches. The CDR3 DNA is TGCAGTGCTGCGACAGGGAGCGAGGGCACCATATATTTT. It encodes CSAATGSEGTIYF.

In its sample, this clonotype was seen a few times. The chain carries TRBV12-3 or TRBV12-4 and TRBJ2-7; 7 positions agree with TRBD1. With 1 base clipped from V and 6 bases from J, the junction kept 9 bases outside the gene matches. This CDR3 contains 15 residues. The CDR3 loop is CASSLGTGQASEQYF. The CDR3 nucleotides read TGTGCCAGCAGTTTAGGTACAGGACAGGCTTCCGAGCAGTACTTC.

The V gene is TRBV5-5, the J gene TRBJ2-1, with D uncertain. V was clipped by 0 bases and J by 9 bases, with 13 bases between them. This CDR3 comprises 14 residues. Germline assignment: CDR1 SGHKS and CDR2 YYEKEE (reference sequence). The CDR3 region is CASSLDALLGEQFF. CDR3 nucleotide sequence: TGTGCCAGCAGCTTGGATGCCTTACTTGGTGAGCAGTTCTTC.

The V call is TRBV5-1, the J call TRBJ2-7; TRBD1 is a possible D gene (6 bases). Trimming removed 1 base at V and 3 bases at J, with 8 bases between. From germline, CDR1 is SGHRS and CDR2 YFSETQ. The CDR3 contains 13 residues. The CDR3 DNA sequence: TGCGCCAGCAGCTTGCAGGGGATCTACGAGCAGTACTTC. This encodes CASSLQGIYEQYF.

This sequence joins TRBV12-3 or TRBV12-4 and TRBJ1-6, with D maybe TRBD1 (5 bases). The germline V and J ends were trimmed by 6 bases and 9 bases, with 18 bases remaining between them. The CDR3 is 15 amino acids. CDR3 sequence: CASSLSGAGSSPLHF. The CDR3 DNA follows: TGTGCCAGCAGCCTTTCCGGGGCCGGGAGTTCACCCCTCCACTTT.

The sample holds a few counts of this clonotype. The chain has TRBV5-1 and TRBJ2-7; 9 nucleotides match TRBD1. Germline values: CDR1 SGHRS, CDR2 YFSETQ. V was clipped by 4 bases and J by 6 bases; unmatched bases: 8. The CDR3 covers 14 residues. The CDR3 loop is CASSGGTGQGEQYF. CDR3 coding DNA: TGCGCCAGCAGCGGCGGGACAGGGCAAGGCGAGCAGTACTTC.

This clonotype was detected many times. The V call is TRBV20-1, the J call TRBJ2-7; 10 bases match TRBD2. This CDR3 is built from 15 residues. V gave up 0 bases and J gave up 5 bases; unmatched junction bases: 7. Germline values: CDR1 DFQATT, CDR2 SNEGSKA (reference sequence). The CDR3 sequence: CSARDNLAGAHEQYF. The CDR3 DNA follows: TGCAGTGCTAGAGATAACCTAGCGGGAGCCCACGAGCAGTACTTC.

This clonotype was counted only a few times. V gene TRBV2 combines with J gene TRBJ2-5; 11 nucleotides match TRBD2. Germline V lookup: CDR1 SNHLY, CDR2 FYNNEI. The V gene end was trimmed by 6 bases and the J gene end by 5 bases; junction bases not matched to a gene: 5. The CDR3 length is 14 residues. The CDR3 sequence is CASRGSGRAETQYF. The CDR3 region has the DNA TGTGCCAGCAGGGGTAGCGGGAGGGCGGAGACCCAGTACTTC.

The chain recombines TRBV30 with TRBJ2-6; D is unresolved. CDR1 is GTSNPN, CDR2 SVGIG, per germline (reference sequence). The CDR3 contains 11 residues. The V end lost 0 bases, the J end lost 11 bases, and 5 bases lay between the germline ends. CDR3 DNA sequence: TGTGCCTGGAGTGTTGGTTACGTCCTGACTTTC. Translation gives CAWSVGYVLTF.